The 31 T cell receptor beta chains below come from one sample, sequenced in a study of T cells in Graves' hyperthyroidism and ophthalmopathy. RNA transcripts served as the template for amplifying TCR beta CDR3 regions. RT-PCR in the first round (using the HTBI primer set) targeted the TCR CDR3. MiXCR was run by TCRdb on the multiplex PCR reads, yielding one entry per CDR3 protein. This sample yields fewer than 350,000 distinct CDR3 sequences, of which 13% are seen a single time; roughly 8.5% belongs to the top ten. Material: blood. These receptors all come from a woman younger than 45 with Graves' hyperthyroidism that later progressed to Graves' ophthalmopathy.

The V gene is TRBV20-1, the J gene TRBJ2-3; D is undetermined. Deletions cut 3 bases from V and 4 bases from J, with 11 bases between. CDR3 length equals 13 residues. CDR1 is DFQATT and CDR2 is SNEGSKA in the germline V gene (reference sequence). CDR3 DNA: TGCAGTGCTAGGCCTCTCAGCGCAGATACGCAGTATTTT. Protein product: CSARPLSADTQYF.

This clonotype was picked up many times. The chain has TRBV7-3 and TRBJ2-3; unclear D gene. Germline V gene data show CDR1 as SGHTA and CDR2 as FQGTGA. The V and J ends lost 3 bases and 5 bases respectively, with 12 bases between them. CDR3 length: 14 amino acids. CDR3 nucleotides: TGTGCCAGCAGCTTGGGCTTCTTGGGAGATACGCAGTATTTT. It encodes CASSLGFLGDTQYF.

This clonotype appeared many times. This chain links TRBV27 with TRBJ2-1; possibly TRBD1 or TRBD2 for D (6 bases each). Germline V CDR1 and CDR2: MNHEY, SMNVEV (reference sequence). Trimming stripped 5 bases from V and 5 bases from J, with 22 bases between. The CDR3 consists of 17 residues. Written as DNA, the CDR3 is TGTGCCAGCAGTCCCGAGGGGGGCAGGGCCCGAAACAATGAGCAGTTCTTC. Amino acid sequence: CASSPEGGRARNNEQFF.

This clonotype occurred many times. The J gene is TRBJ2-5, the V gene TRBV6-2 or TRBV6-3, with D possibly being TRBD1 or TRBD2 (5 bases each). CDR3 length equals 15 residues. CDR1 is MNHEY, CDR2 SVGEGT, per germline. V was shortened by 6 bases and J by 1 base, with 15 bases between the two germline ends. The CDR3 DNA follows: TGTGCCAGCAGACTGGTATGGGGACCCCAAGAGACCCAGTACTTC. Its translation is CASRLVWGPQETQYF.

The chain uses TRBV5-8 and TRBJ2-1; perhaps TRBD1 as D (5 bases). The length of the CDR3 is 12 residues. CDR1 SGHTS and CDR2 YDEGEE come from the germline V gene. The CDR3 nucleotides are TGTGCTTACAGGCAGGCCTACAATGAGCAGTTCTTC. It translates to CAYRQAYNEQFF. The variable domain in full, completed from reference TRBV5-8 and TRBJ2-1, reads EAGVTQSPTHLIKTRGQQATLRCSPISGHTSVYWYQQALGLGLQFLLWYDEGEERNRGNFPPRFSGRQFPNYSSELNVNALELEDSALYLCAYRQAYNEQFFGPGTRLTVL.

Many counts were recorded for this clonotype. The chain recombines TRBV7-2 with TRBJ2-7; the match to TRBD1 covers 8 bases. The CDR3 loop spans 15 amino acids. CDR1 and CDR2 (germline): SGHTA, FQGNSA. The J segment lost 0 bases and the V segment lost 5 bases, leaving 6 bases of the junction unmatched. In DNA, the CDR3 is TGTGCCAGCAGCGCTTGGACAGGGAGCTCCTACGAGCAGTACTTC. It encodes CASSAWTGSSYEQYF.

This clonotype has at least ten counts. The chain uses TRBV6-4 and TRBJ1-1; D unclear. This CDR3 is built from 13 residues. V was shortened by 3 bases and J by 4 bases, with 9 bases between the two germline ends. The germline CDR1 and CDR2 sequences are MRHNA and SNTAGT. The CDR3 sequence: CASSDREGTEAFF. The CDR3 nucleotides are TGTGCCAGCAGTGATAGGGAAGGCACTGAAGCTTTCTTT.

This clonotype was observed many times. This chain links TRBV10-3 with TRBJ2-1; 9 positions match TRBD2. V lost 4 bases, J lost 4 bases, and 5 bases stayed unmatched. CDR3 length: 15 residues. Germline V lookup: CDR1 ENHRY, CDR2 SYGVKD. The CDR3 region is CAISGLAATYNEQFF. The CDR3 DNA sequence: TGTGCCATCAGTGGACTAGCGGCCACTTACAATGAGCAGTTCTTC.

This clonotype came up many times. The gene calls are TRBV20-1 and TRBJ2-7; D is ambiguous. In germline, CDR1 is DFQATT, CDR2 SNEGSKA (reference sequence). V lost 2 bases and J 5 bases, leaving 16 bases between the germline ends. There are 14 residues in the CDR3. The DNA of the CDR3 is TGCAGTGCTAGACCCCGGCCAGTAGACGACGAGCAGTACTTC. Protein sequence: CSARPRPVDDEQYF.

In its sample, this clonotype was seen many times. The chain employs TRBV7-2 and TRBJ2-7, with D uncertain. Trimming took 1 base from V and 7 from J, leaving 14 bases between them. This CDR3 has 14 amino acids. The V gene's germline CDR1 is SGHTA and CDR2 FQGNSA. DNA for the CDR3: TGTGCCAGCAGCTTAGGAGATCCCCCCTGGGAGCAGTACTTC. Its protein product is CASSLGDPPWEQYF.

This clonotype was counted many times. This sequence joins TRBV11-2 and TRBJ2-3; 7 nucleotides match TRBD2. The germline V gene encodes CDR1 SGHAT and CDR2 FQNNGV. The CDR3 sequence is 16 residues long. J lost 3 bases, V lost 4 bases, and 10 bases had no gene match. The CDR3 is CASSSMGGAMTDTQYF. CDR3 nucleotides: TGTGCCAGCAGCTCCATGGGAGGGGCTATGACAGATACGCAGTATTTT. The entire variable domain, with the rest obtained from reference TRBV11-2 and TRBJ2-3, is as follows: EAGVAQSPRYKIIEKRQSVAFWCNPISGHATLYWYQQILGQGPKLLIQFQNNGVVDDSQLPKDRFSAERLKGVDSTLKIQPAKLEDSAVYLCASSSMGGAMTDTQYFGPGTRLTVL.

The table lists this clonotype with a few counts. A much larger clonotype is one base distant, so this may be a read error. The gene calls are TRBV28 and TRBJ1-2, with D tentatively TRBD1 (6 bases). The CDR3 length is 15 residues. CDR1 and CDR2 (germline): MDHEN, SYDVKM. CDR3 coding DNA: TGTGCCGGCAGTTTATTTCAGGGGACTAACTATGGCTACACCTTC. Amino acids: CAGSLFQGTNYGYTF.

At least ten counts were recorded for this clonotype. The chain combines TRBV18 with TRBJ2-7; TRBD1 agrees at 7 bases. J lost 0 bases, V lost 6 bases, and 14 bases had no gene match. From germline, CDR1 is KGHSH and CDR2 LQKENI. The CDR3 consists of 17 residues. The CDR3 nucleotides are TGTGCCAGCTCGCAACAGGGGCCGGGACCAGCCTCCTACGAGCAGTACTTC. Amino acids: CASSQQGPGPASYEQYF. The complete variable domain, with remaining parts taken from reference TRBV18 and TRBJ2-7, reads NAGVMQNPRHLVRRRGQEARLRCSPMKGHSHVYWYRQLPEEGLKFMVYLQKENIIDESGMPKERFSAEFPKEGPSILRIQQVVRGDSAAYFCASSQQGPGPASYEQYFGPGTRLTVT.

This clonotype was seen many times. The chain is built from TRBV6-2 or TRBV6-3 and TRBJ2-7; the D call may be TRBD1 or TRBD2 (6 bases each). The CDR3 is 15 amino acids. V was cut by 7 bases and J by 2 bases, with 18 bases left in between. Germline CDR1 is MNHEY and CDR2 is SVGEGT. The CDR3 DNA reads as TGTGCCAGCAACCCACGAGGGGGGTCTCCCTACGAGCAGTACTTC. The encoded protein is CASNPRGGSPYEQYF.

This sequence joins TRBV7-6 and TRBJ2-4, with TRBD2 matching 14 bases. Germline loops: CDR1 SGHVS, CDR2 FNYEAQ. Losses at the gene ends were 1 base for V and 5 bases for J; bases not matched to a gene: 1. The CDR3 is 16 amino acids. The CDR3 region has the DNA TGTGCCAGCAGCTTAGGGGGACTAGCGGGAGAAAACATTCAGTACTTC. It translates to CASSLGGLAGENIQYF.

Notes on this clonotype: The CDR3 ends on some other residue instead of the conserved phenylalanine or tryptophan, so this is likely a read error. The chain is built from TRBV6-1 and TRBJ2-2; D may be TRBD2 (6 bases). Germline V CDR1 and CDR2: MNHNS, SASEGT. The V and J ends lost 2 bases and 3 bases respectively, with 7 bases between them. This CDR3 region has 14 residues. DNA for the CDR3: TGTGCCAGCAGTGAATGGGGGGACACCGGGGAGCTGTTTTCT. Amino acids: CASSEWGDTGELFS.

This clonotype has ten or more counts. V and J are TRBV28 and TRBJ1-2, with no clear D. Germline lookup yields CDR1 MDHEN and CDR2 SYDVKM. The CDR3 totals 11 residues. V was shortened by 3 bases and J by 4 bases, with 3 bases between the two germline ends. Here the CDR3 reads CASSFGYGYTF. CDR3 DNA: TGTGCCAGCAGTTTCGGCTATGGCTACACCTTC.

The table lists this clonotype with many counts. J is TRBJ2-1 and V is TRBV3-1; 7 bases line up with TRBD2. Unmatched junction bases numbered 12, after V lost 4 bases and J lost 6 bases. The germline CDR1 and CDR2 sequences are LGHDT and YNNKEL (reference sequence). This CDR3 spans 16 amino acids. CDR3 DNA: TGTGCCAGCAGCCCCTATGGGCGGGAGCGGGGCAATGAGCAGTTCTTC. Its protein product is CASSPYGRERGNEQFF.

CDR3 in DNA: TGTGCCAGCAGCTTAGAAGCGGCCGACCACAATGAGCAGTTCTTC. Encoded protein: CASSLEAADHNEQFF. This chain uses TRBV7-6 with TRBJ2-1, with D maybe TRBD2 (5 bases). Trimming cost V 1 base and J 5 bases, with 12 bases left between them. The CDR3 has 15 amino acids. Germline CDR1 SGHVS, CDR2 FNYEAQ.

This clonotype was observed a handful of times. CDR3 coding DNA: TGCAGTGCTAGGGGACAGGAAAATCAGCCCCAGCATTTT. Encoded protein: CSARGQENQPQHF. The chain carries TRBV20-1 and TRBJ1-5, with 8 bases fitting TRBD1. With 3 bases clipped from V and 4 bases from J, the junction kept 2 bases outside the gene matches. The germline gives CDR1 DFQATT, CDR2 SNEGSKA (reference sequence). The CDR3 covers 13 residues.

This chain's CDR3 is CASSLNSELNTEAFF. CDR3 sequence (DNA): TGTGCCAGCAGCCTAAACTCAGAACTGAACACTGAAGCTTTCTTT. V and J are TRBV14 and TRBJ1-1; no reliable D call. The germline V and J ends were trimmed by 4 bases and 0 bases, with 12 bases remaining between them. The CDR3 is made up of 15 amino acids. CDR1 and CDR2 (germline): SGHDN, FVKESK.

This clonotype appeared many times. The CDR3 sequence is CASSQDVDTEAFF. CDR3 in DNA: TGTGCCAGCAGCCAAGATGTGGACACTGAAGCTTTCTTT. V is TRBV4-2 and J is TRBJ1-1; D not resolved. Germline V gives CDR1 LGHNA, CDR2 YNFKEQ. CDR3 size: 13 residues. V lost 0 bases to trimming and J lost 3 bases, with 5 bases between them.

In its sample, this clonotype was seen a few times. V is TRBV5-4 and J is TRBJ2-7, with 9 bases matching TRBD2. This CDR3 comprises 14 residues. V shed 4 bases, J shed 6 bases, and the junction held 8 bases outside the gene matches. Germline loops: CDR1 SGHNT, CDR2 YYREEE (reference sequence). This CDR3 reads CASSTEREVSEQYF. The CDR3 region has the DNA TGTGCCAGCAGCACGGAGCGGGAGGTAAGCGAGCAGTACTTC.

This clonotype was seen many times. The rearrangement joins TRBV20-1 to TRBJ1-5; perhaps TRBD1 as D (6 bases). This CDR3 has 14 residues. The V gene lost 8 bases and the J gene lost 1 base, with 15 bases spanning the gap. Germline-derived CDR1 and CDR2 are DFQATT and SNEGSKA (reference sequence). CDR3 coding DNA: TGCAGTACCCTGGACAGCGGGAGCAATCAGCCCCAGCATTTT. Its protein is CSTLDSGSNQPQHF.

The chain carries TRBV5-5 and TRBJ1-4; D gene ambiguous. The CDR3 has 14 amino acids. The V end was cut by 0 bases, the J end by 7 bases, with 10 bases between. The germline CDR1 and CDR2 sequences are SGHKS and YYEKEE (reference sequence). CDR3 sequence reads: CASSLVSEIEKLFF. CDR3 DNA: TGTGCCAGCAGCTTGGTTTCGGAGATTGAAAAACTGTTTTTT.

This clonotype was detected ten times or more. The V call is TRBV10-3, the J call TRBJ2-5, with D possibly matching TRBD1 (5 bases). The CDR3 is 13 amino acids. The germline V gene encodes CDR1 ENHRY and CDR2 SYGVKD. Trimming took off 2 bases at V and 5 bases at J, with 9 bases between the two ends. The CDR3 loop is CAISEGAGETQYF. CDR3 in DNA: TGTGCCATCAGTGAGGGGGCCGGGGAGACCCAGTACTTC.

This clonotype has at least ten counts. The junction and the germline gene differ at one end; a read error may be behind it. The V call is TRBV3-1, the J call TRBJ2-2; no firm D call. Germline V gives CDR1 LGHDT, CDR2 YNNKEL (reference sequence). This CDR3 spans 12 amino acids. The CDR3 DNA is TGTGCCAGCAGGCAAGTAACCGGGGAGCTGTTTTTT. Translated, it gives CASRQVTGELFF. The full variable domain, with the rest looked up from reference TRBV3-1 and TRBJ2-2, is DTAVSQTPKYLVTQMGNDKSIKCEQNLGHDTMYWYKQDSKKFLKIMFSYNNKELIINETVPNRFSPKSPDKAHLNLHINSLELGDSAVYFCASRQVTGELFFGEGSRLTVL.

There are a few counts of this clonotype. The chain employs TRBV2 and TRBJ2-7; 9 positions agree with TRBD2. V was clipped by 3 bases and J by 7 bases; unmatched bases: 7. Germline values: CDR1 SNHLY, CDR2 FYNNEI. This CDR3 region has 14 residues. CDR3 sequence: CASSDGTSPTEQYF. The CDR3 DNA reads as TGTGCCAGCAGTGACGGGACTAGCCCGACGGAGCAGTACTTC.

This chain connects TRBV20-1 to TRBJ1-5; D may be TRBD1 (5 bases). V was shortened by 0 bases and J by 1 base, with 16 bases between the two germline ends. There are 17 residues in the CDR3. The germline V gene has CDR1 DFQATT and CDR2 SNEGSKA (reference sequence). CDR3 sequence reads: CSARDSQGQRSNQPQHF. Here the CDR3 DNA reads TGCAGTGCTAGAGATAGTCAGGGTCAGAGGAGCAATCAGCCCCAGCATTTT.

The genes are TRBV28 and TRBJ2-7; D is possibly TRBD2 (5 bases). There are 14 residues in the CDR3. The germline V gene has CDR1 MDHEN and CDR2 SYDVKM. V was shortened by 3 bases and J by 3 bases, with 12 bases between the two germline ends. CDR3 sequence (DNA): TGTGCCAGCAGTTTCGCCGGGAATATCTACGAGCAGTACTTC. Translated: CASSFAGNIYEQYF.

At least ten counts were recorded for this clonotype. The chain uses TRBV29-1 and TRBJ2-7; TRBD1 matches 9 bases. Losses at the gene ends were 6 bases for V and 2 bases for J; bases not matched to a gene: 5. This CDR3 is 13 amino acids long. Germline assignment: CDR1 SQVTM and CDR2 ANQGSEA. The CDR3 spells CSVAGTGPYEQYF. In DNA form, the CDR3 reads TGCAGCGTAGCCGGGACAGGGCCCTACGAGCAGTACTTC.